This TCR beta chain was documented in a study of TIL therapy for anti-PD-1-resistant metastatic lung cancer. Sequencing used immunoSEQ v3. Here immunoSEQ multiplex PCR was the method, and the copy in TCRdb shows in-frame clones only, minus some. The data show around 5,000 clones, 60% to 75% seen once. Time point indicated: pre-treatment sample, taken before nivolumab and TIL therapy. Pleural nodules or supraclavicular lymph nodes made up most of the excised metastases sampled. Study outcomes and limitations: TIL cultures after expansion showed higher clonality and lower diversity than baseline tumor (median approximately 6% vs 31%).

As regards this clone: What it recognizes is unknown.

Sequenced here: tumor tissue, sampled at baseline. The clonotype originates from a man aged 70-80 years with non-small cell lung cancer.

The CDR3 is CASSFGAGEGTQYF. In DNA form, the CDR3 reads TGCGCCAGCAGCTTCGGAGCGGGAGAAGGGACCCAGTACTTC. The rearrangement links TRBV5-1 to TRBJ2-5, with 8 bases that match TRBD2. Germline CDR1 reads SGHRS; CDR2 reads YFSETQ. The length of the CDR3 is 14 residues. V was pared by 2 bases and J by 7 bases, with 7 bases of the junction left unmatched.